This TCR beta chain appears in the sequencing data of a study of T cell repertoires in cytomegalovirus infection. This clonotype was counted a few times. The CDR3 loop spans 16 amino acids. From germline, CDR1 is SGHNT and CDR2 YYREEE (reference sequence). Unmatched junction bases numbered 12, after V lost 2 bases and J lost 6 bases. One entry per CDR3 protein, called by TCRdb with MiXCR from the reads. The table has some 250,000 distinct CDR3 sequences, roughly 9.1% seen once. The receptor was isolated from a human donor in good health (CMV status not recorded). Some clones in this sample may be carry-over from other donors' samples. The material sequenced was PBMCs. The V call is TRBV5-4, the J call TRBJ2-7, with TRBD2 identical over 9 bases. The CDR3 nucleotides are TGTGCCAGCAGCTTAATGTTAGCGGGAGTTAAACGCGAGCAGTACTTC. Protein sequence: CASSLMLAGVKREQYF.